This TCR beta chain stems from a study of blood T cell repertoires in COVID-19. Study overall: Sites across the United States, Italy and Spain contributed samples from acute and convalescent COVID-19. Sample material is recorded as cDNA or gDNA derived from T cells, B-cell-depleted T cells, or PBMCs.

A single count supports this clone. As originally analysed: By means of reference gene primer amplification, nucleated cell counts were estimated. Clones were read by immunoSEQ multiplex PCR, and TCRdb kept only the in-frame ones, dropping some. V, J and clone size were drawn from that table, and D and trimming were deduced from the DNA. This sample has 70,000 or so clones, with around 83% found just once. Material: peripheral blood. The TCR sequence derives from a woman of 80 years or more with acute or convalescent COVID-19.

CDR3 loop: CASSPYWTSFNEQFF. The DNA for the CDR3 is TGTGCCAGCAGTCCCTATTGGACTAGCTTCAATGAGCAGTTCTTC. The rearrangement uses TRBV6-5 and TRBJ2-1; 8 bases are a match to TRBD2. V shed 5 bases and J 6 bases; nucleotides not matched to a gene: 9. CDR1 and CDR2 from the germline V gene are MNHEY and SVGAGI. The CDR3 is 15 residues long.